Listed below are T cell receptor beta chains from one sample, sequenced in a study of T cell responses to AZD1222 COVID-19 vaccine. TCRdb keeps only in-frame clones here, not all; method: immunoSEQ multiplex PCR. The repertoire holds 200,000 or so clones, with 80% to 90% as singletons. The sequenced sample was peripheral blood, obtained on day 0 of AZD1222 vaccination. The origin of the receptors is an adult in good health. The CDR3 runs from the conserved cysteine through the conserved F or W. The D gene is left open where the match is weak. Rows give clone size only sometimes, using once, few, many, or a class for an expanded clone.

D,V,size,J,CDR3,DNA
-,TRBV12-5,-,TRBJ2-7,CAANRDVDYEQYF,TGTGCTGCTAACCGGGACGTTGATTACGAGCAGTACTTC
-,TRBV15,-,TRBJ2-4,CATSRDTDTNENIQYF,TGTGCCACCAGCAGGGACACCGACACAAATGAAAACATTCAGTACTTC
-,TRBV2,-,TRBJ2-7,CASSIDVWAEQYF,TGTGCCAGCAGTATCGACGTTTGGGCCGAGCAGTACTTC
-,TRBV5-4,-,TRBJ1-4,CAGGGGLGEKLFF,TGTGCCGGGGGAGGGGGGCTAGGAGAAAAACTGTTTTTT
-,TRBV11-3,-,TRBJ2-2,CASSFSRPTATSNTGELFF,TGTGCCAGCAGCTTTAGCCGCCCTACAGCAACTTCGAACACCGGGGAGCTGTTTTTT
-,TRBV7-8,-,TRBJ1-1,CASSPQAEAFF,TGTGCCAGCAGCCCACAGGCTGAAGCTTTCTTT
-,TRBV9,-,TRBJ1-3,CASSAGQSSGNTIYF,TGTGCCAGCAGCGCCGGACAAAGCTCTGGAAACACCATATATTTT
-,TRBV5-1,-,TRBJ2-2,CASSSLWERPNTGELFF,TGCGCCAGCAGCTCCCTTTGGGAAAGGCCGAACACCGGGGAGCTGTTTTTT
-,TRBV6-5,-,TRBJ2-7,CASSYSGAGTSYEQYF,TGTGCCAGCAGTTACTCTGGCGCCGGGACCTCCTACGAGCAGTACTTC
-,TRBV6-4,-,TRBJ1-1,CASSDRAFF,TGTGCCAGCAGTGACAGAGCTTTCTTT
-,TRBV5-1,-,TRBJ1-1,CASSLVGGGNTEAFF,TGCGCCAGCAGCTTGGTCGGGGGCGGGAACACTGAAGCTTTCTTT
TRBD2,TRBV5-1,-,TRBJ2-5,CASSLSGGRETQYF,TGCGCCAGCAGCTTGAGCGGGGGGCGGGAGACCCAGTACTTC
-,TRBV4-1,-,TRBJ1-5,CASSQVGDSNQPQHF,TGCGCCAGCAGCCAGGTAGGGGATAGCAATCAGCCCCAGCATTTT
TRBD1,TRBV19,once,TRBJ2-5,CASSLQGAETQYF,TGTGCCAGTAGTTTACAGGGGGCGGAGACCCAGTACTTC
-,TRBV6-5,once,TRBJ1-1,CASSTMGNTEAFF,TGTGCCAGCAGTACGATGGGGAACACTGAAGCTTTCTTT
-,TRBV7-9,-,TRBJ1-3,CASSPTDSIGNTIYF,TGTGCCAGCAGCCCCACGGACAGCATTGGAAACACCATATATTTT
-,TRBV5-1,-,TRBJ1-1,CASSLGRNTEAFF,TGCGCCAGCAGCTTGGGTAGAAACACTGAAGCTTTCTTT
TRBD1,TRBV19,-,TRBJ1-1,CASSRRTGGMNTEAFF,TGTGCCAGTAGTCGAAGGACAGGGGGCATGAACACTGAAGCTTTCTTT
TRBD2,TRBV10-3,-,TRBJ2-5,CAISEAPSGAQETQYF,TGTGCCATCAGTGAAGCTCCTAGCGGGGCTCAAGAGACCCAGTACTTC
TRBD1,TRBV30,-,TRBJ2-7,CAWTSSGQGLGQYF,TGTGCCTGGACATCCTCGGGACAGGGGTTGGGGCAGTACTTC
-,TRBV4-2,-,TRBJ1-1,CASSQAVLQRGTSTEAFF,TGTGCCAGCAGCCAAGCCGTCCTCCAAAGGGGGACGAGCACTGAAGCTTTCTTT
-,TRBV2,-,TRBJ2-5,CASSVLTLETQYF,TGTGCCAGCAGTGTACTCACCCTGGAGACCCAGTACTTC
-,TRBV4-3,-,TRBJ1-2,CASSQRGKSYGYTF,TGCGCCAGCAGCCAACGTGGAAAGAGTTATGGCTACACCTTC
-,TRBV19,-,TRBJ1-4,CASSFATNEKLFF,TGTGCCAGTAGTTTTGCAACTAATGAAAAACTGTTTTTT
TRBD2,TRBV7-2,-,TRBJ2-7,CASSPSGGTAYEQYF,TGTGCCAGCAGCCCTTCGGGGGGAACGGCCTACGAGCAGTACTTC
-,TRBV4-1,once,TRBJ1-5,CASSQASGGNQPQHF,TGCGCCAGCAGCCAAGCATCTGGGGGCAATCAGCCCCAGCATTTT
-,TRBV2,few,TRBJ1-2,CASSVMNLPSDYGYTF,TGTGCCAGCAGTGTAATGAACCTCCCCTCGGACTATGGCTACACCTTC
-,TRBV9,-,TRBJ1-5,CASSAGDYRNQPQHF,TGTGCCAGCAGCGCAGGGGATTACCGCAATCAGCCCCAGCATTTT
TRBD2,TRBV4-1,-,TRBJ2-1,CASSQAAGGFHEQFF,TGCGCCAGCAGCCAGGCAGCGGGGGGTTTCCATGAGCAGTTCTTC
TRBD1,TRBV5-1,-,TRBJ1-1,CASSLYRGLEEMNTEAFF,TGCGCCAGCAGCTTGTATAGGGGGCTTGAAGAAATGAACACTGAAGCTTTCTTT
-,TRBV7-9,-,TRBJ2-1,CASSLDRENNEQFF,TGTGCCAGCAGCTTAGACAGGGAAAACAATGAGCAGTTCTTC
-,TRBV29-1,-,TRBJ1-3,CSVVGRTSSGNTIYF,TGCAGCGTGGTCGGACGGACCTCCTCTGGAAACACCATATATTTT
-,TRBV19,-,TRBJ2-7,CATRTTSTNEQYF,TGTGCCACCAGGACAACGTCGACGAACGAGCAGTACTTC
-,TRBV7-9,-,TRBJ2-2,CASSLAKGSNTGELFF,TGTGCCAGCAGCTTAGCTAAGGGATCGAACACCGGGGAGCTGTTTTTT
TRBD1,TRBV19,-,TRBJ1-5,CASTYGTGGNNQPQHF,TGTGCCAGTACCTACGGGACAGGGGGTAACAATCAGCCCCAGCATTTT
-,TRBV28,-,TRBJ1-4,CASSLRRQIQNEKLFF,TGTGCCAGCAGCCTGCGCCGACAAATACAGAATGAAAAACTGTTTTTT
-,TRBV5-6,-,TRBJ2-7,CASSLGSTYEQYF,TGTGCCAGCAGCTTGGGCAGTACCTACGAGCAGTACTTC
TRBD2,TRBV3-1/TRBV3-2,-,TRBJ2-7,CASRGWGGEQYF,TGTGCCAGCAGGGGTTGGGGAGGGGAGCAGTACTTC
TRBD1,TRBV13,-,TRBJ2-7,CASSSRTGSTGGNSYEQYF,TGTGCCAGCAGCTCGCGGACAGGGTCAACAGGAGGGAACTCCTACGAGCAGTACTTC
-,TRBV27,-,TRBJ2-2,CASSLSIGGGDGELFF,TGTGCCAGCAGTTTATCTATCGGAGGGGGCGACGGGGAGCTGTTTTTT
-,TRBV7-8,-,TRBJ1-2,CASSSQAGNYGYTF,TGTGCCAGCAGCTCCCAGGCAGGGAACTATGGCTACACCTTC
TRBD2,TRBV7-8,-,TRBJ2-5,CASSLRGYETQYF,TGTGCCAGCAGCCTGCGGGGGTACGAGACCCAGTACTTC
TRBD1,TRBV7-8,-,TRBJ1-2,CASSPRDRRGYTF,TGTGCCAGCAGCCCTCGGGACAGACGTGGCTACACCTTC
-,TRBV7-3,-,TRBJ2-3,CASSLRGGWPSDTQYF,TGTGCCAGCAGCTTACGGGGCGGGTGGCCGTCAGATACGCAGTATTTT
TRBD1,TRBV29-1,-,TRBJ1-2,CSAGDRVYGYTF,TGCAGCGCCGGAGACAGGGTCTATGGCTACACCTTC
-,TRBV10-3,-,TRBJ1-2,CAISLLPGQNYGYTF,TGTGCCATCAGCCTACTCCCGGGACAAAACTATGGCTACACCTTC
-,TRBV9,-,TRBJ1-5,CASSSSPGDQPQHF,TGTGCCAGCAGCTCATCCCCGGGTGATCAGCCCCAGCATTTT